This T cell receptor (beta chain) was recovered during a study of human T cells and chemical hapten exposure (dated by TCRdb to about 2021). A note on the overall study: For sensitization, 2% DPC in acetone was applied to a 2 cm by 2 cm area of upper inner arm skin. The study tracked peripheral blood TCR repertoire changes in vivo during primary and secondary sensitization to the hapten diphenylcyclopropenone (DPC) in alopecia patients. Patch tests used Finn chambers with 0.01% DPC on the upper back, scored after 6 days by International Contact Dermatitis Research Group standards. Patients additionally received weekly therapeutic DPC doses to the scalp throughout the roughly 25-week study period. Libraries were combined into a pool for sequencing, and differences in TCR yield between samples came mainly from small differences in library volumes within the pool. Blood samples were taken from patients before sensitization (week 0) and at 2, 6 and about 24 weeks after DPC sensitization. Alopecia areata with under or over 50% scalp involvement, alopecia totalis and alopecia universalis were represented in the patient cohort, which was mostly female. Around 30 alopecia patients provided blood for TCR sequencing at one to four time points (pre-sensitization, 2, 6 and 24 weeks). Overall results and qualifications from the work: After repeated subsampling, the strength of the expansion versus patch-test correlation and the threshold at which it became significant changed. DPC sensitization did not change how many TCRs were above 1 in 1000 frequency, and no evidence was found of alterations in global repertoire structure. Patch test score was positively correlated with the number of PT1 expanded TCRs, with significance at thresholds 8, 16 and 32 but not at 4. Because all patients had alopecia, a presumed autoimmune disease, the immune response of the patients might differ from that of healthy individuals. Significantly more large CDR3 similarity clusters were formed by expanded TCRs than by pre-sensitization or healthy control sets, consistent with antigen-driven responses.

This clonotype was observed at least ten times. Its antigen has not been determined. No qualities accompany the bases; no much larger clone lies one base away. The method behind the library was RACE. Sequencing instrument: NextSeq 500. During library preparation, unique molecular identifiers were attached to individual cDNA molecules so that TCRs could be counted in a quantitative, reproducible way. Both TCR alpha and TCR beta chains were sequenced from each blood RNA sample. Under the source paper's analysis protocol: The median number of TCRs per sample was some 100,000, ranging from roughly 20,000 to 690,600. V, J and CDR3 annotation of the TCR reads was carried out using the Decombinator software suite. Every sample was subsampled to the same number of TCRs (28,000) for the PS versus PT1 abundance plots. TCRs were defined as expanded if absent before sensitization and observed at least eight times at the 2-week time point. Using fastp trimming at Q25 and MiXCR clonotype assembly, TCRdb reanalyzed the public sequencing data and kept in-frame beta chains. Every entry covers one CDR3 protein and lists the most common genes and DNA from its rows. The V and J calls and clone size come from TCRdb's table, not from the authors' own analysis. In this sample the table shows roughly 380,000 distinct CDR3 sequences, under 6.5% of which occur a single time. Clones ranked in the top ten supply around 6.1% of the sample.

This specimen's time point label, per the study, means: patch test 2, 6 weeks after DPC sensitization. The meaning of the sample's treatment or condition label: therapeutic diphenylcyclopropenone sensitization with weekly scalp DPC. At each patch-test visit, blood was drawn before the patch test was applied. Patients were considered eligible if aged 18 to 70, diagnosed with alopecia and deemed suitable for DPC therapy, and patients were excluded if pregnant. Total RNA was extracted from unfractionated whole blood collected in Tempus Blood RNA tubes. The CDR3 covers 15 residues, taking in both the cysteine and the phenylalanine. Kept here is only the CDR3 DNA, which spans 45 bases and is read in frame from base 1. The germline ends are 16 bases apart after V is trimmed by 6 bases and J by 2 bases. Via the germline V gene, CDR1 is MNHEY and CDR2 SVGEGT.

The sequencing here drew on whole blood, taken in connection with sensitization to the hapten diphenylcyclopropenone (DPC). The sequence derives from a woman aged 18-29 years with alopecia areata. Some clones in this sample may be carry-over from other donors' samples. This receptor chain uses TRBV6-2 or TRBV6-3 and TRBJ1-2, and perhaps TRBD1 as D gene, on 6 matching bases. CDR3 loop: CASSRGTFENYGYTF. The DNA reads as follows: TGTGCCAGCAGCCGGGGGACATTTGAGAACTATGGCTACACCTTC.